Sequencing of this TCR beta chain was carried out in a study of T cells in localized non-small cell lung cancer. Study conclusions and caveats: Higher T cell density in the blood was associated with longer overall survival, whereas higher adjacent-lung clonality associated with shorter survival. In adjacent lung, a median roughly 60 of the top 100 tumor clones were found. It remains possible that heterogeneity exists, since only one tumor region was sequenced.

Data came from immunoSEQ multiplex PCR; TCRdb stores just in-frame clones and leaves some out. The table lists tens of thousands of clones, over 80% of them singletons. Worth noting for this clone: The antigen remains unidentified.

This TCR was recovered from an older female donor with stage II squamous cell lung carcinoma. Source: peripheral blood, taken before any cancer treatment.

The CDR3 spells CASSEGTPNYGYTF. Written as DNA, the CDR3 is TGTGCCAGCAGTGAAGGTACACCCAACTATGGCTACACCTTC. J is TRBJ1-2 and V is TRBV6-1; D remains ambiguous. This CDR3 comprises 14 residues. V gave up 1 base and J gave up 2 bases, with 8 bases separating them. Germline V CDR1 and CDR2: MNHNS, SASEGT.